The 8 T cell receptor beta chains below come from one sample, sequenced in a study of shared clonotypes between healthy human individuals. The assay was immunoSEQ multiplex PCR, and TCRdb's table has in-frame clones only and misses some. The table includes millions of clones, around nine tenths detected once. Material for sequencing was naive CD4+ T cells sorted from blood. This sample's subset: CD45RA+ positively selected. Receptors were obtained from a young man in good health.

The genes are TRBV2 and TRBJ2-3; 9 positions match TRBD2. V lost 3 bases to trimming and J lost 5 bases; unmatched junction nucleotides: 6. This CDR3 is 15 amino acids long. The V gene's germline CDR1 is SNHLY and CDR2 FYNNEI. The DNA for the CDR3 is TGTGCCAGCAGTGAGCGCGGGAGGGGGGGAGATACGCAGTATTTT. Protein: CASSERGRGGDTQYF.

The V call is TRBV5-8, the J call TRBJ2-5; weak D call: TRBD1 (6 bases). The germline V gene has CDR1 SGHTS and CDR2 YDEGEE. CDR3 size: 14 residues. The V gene lost 4 bases and the J gene lost 0 bases, with 10 bases spanning the gap. The CDR3 protein is CASSRWTDQETQYF. The CDR3 DNA is TGTGCCAGCAGCCGTTGGACAGACCAAGAGACCCAGTACTTC. The variable domain in full, completed from reference TRBV5-8 and TRBJ2-5, reads EAGVTQSPTHLIKTRGQQATLRCSPISGHTSVYWYQQALGLGLQFLLWYDEGEERNRGNFPPRFSGRQFPNYSSELNVNALELEDSALYLCASSRWTDQETQYFGPGTRLLVL.

V usage is TRBV7-2 and J usage is TRBJ2-1; D not resolved. This CDR3 has 13 amino acids. Per germline, CDR1 SGHTA and CDR2 FQGNSA. V was clipped by 0 bases and J by 6 bases, with 6 bases between them. In DNA form, the CDR3 reads TGTGCCAGCAGCTTAGCTCGAGGCAATGAGCAGTTCTTC. As protein: CASSLARGNEQFF.

The V gene is TRBV9, the J gene TRBJ2-6; D is uncertain. The CDR3 runs to 16 residues. Deletions cut 0 bases from V and 0 bases from J, with 7 bases between. CDR1 and CDR2 (germline): SGDLS, YYNGEE. The CDR3 reads CASSVGLGSGANVLTF. The CDR3 DNA is TGTGCCAGCAGCGTAGGGTTGGGCTCTGGGGCCAACGTCCTGACTTTC. The full variable domain, completed using reference TRBV9 and TRBJ2-6, is DSGVTQTPKHLITATGQRVTLRCSPRSGDLSVYWYQQSLDQGLQFLIQYYNGEERAKGNILERFSAQQFPDLHSELNLSSLELGDSALYFCASSVGLGSGANVLTFGAGSRLTVL.

This chain uses TRBV4-1 with TRBJ2-7; 12 bases map to TRBD2. Germline lookup yields CDR1 MGHRA and CDR2 YSYEKL. The CDR3 runs 15 residues. V gave up 2 bases and J gave up 3 bases; unmatched junction bases: 2. The chain's CDR3 is CASSQLAGGFYEQYF. The DNA for the CDR3 is TGCGCCAGCAGCCAACTAGCGGGAGGGTTCTACGAGCAGTACTTC.

The genes are TRBV7-2 and TRBJ2-7; a possible D gene is TRBD1 (6 bases). V lost 5 bases, J lost 6 bases, and 11 bases lay in between. Germline V gene data show CDR1 as SGHTA and CDR2 as FQGNSA. The CDR3 runs 12 residues. The CDR3 DNA sequence: TGTGCCAGCAGCCTCCAAGGGGGCGAGCAGTACTTC. Translated: CASSLQGGEQYF.

This chain links TRBV10-3 with TRBJ2-2; 10 bases are a match to TRBD2. The junction had 8 bases not matched to a gene; V was cut back by 8 bases and J by 5 bases. The CDR3 runs 15 residues. Germline-derived CDR1 and CDR2 are ENHRY and SYGVKD. The CDR3 loop is CAIGPGLAATGELFF. CDR3 coding DNA: TGTGCCATCGGCCCCGGACTAGCGGCAACCGGGGAGCTGTTTTTT.

As concerns this clone: This specimen includes other DNA sequences encoding the same CDR3. V gene TRBV5-1 combines with J gene TRBJ1-1; 8 bases match TRBD1. CDR1 SGHRS and CDR2 YFSETQ come from the germline V gene. There are 15 residues in the CDR3. The V segment lost 0 bases and the J segment 2 bases; nucleotides outside the gene matches: 3. This CDR3 reads CASSLAGTGNTEAFF. In DNA, the CDR3 is TGCGCCAGCAGCTTGGCCGGGACAGGAAACACTGAAGCTTTCTTT.